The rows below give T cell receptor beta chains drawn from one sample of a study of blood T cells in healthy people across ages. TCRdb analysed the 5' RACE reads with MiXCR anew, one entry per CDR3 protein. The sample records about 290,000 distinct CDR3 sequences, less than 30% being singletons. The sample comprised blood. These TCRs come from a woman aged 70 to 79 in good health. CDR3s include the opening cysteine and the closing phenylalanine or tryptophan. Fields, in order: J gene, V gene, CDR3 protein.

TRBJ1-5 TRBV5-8 CASSPGLYSNQPQHF
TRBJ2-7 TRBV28 CASSPTWAGDSHEQYF
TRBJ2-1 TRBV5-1 CASSTGYYNEQFF
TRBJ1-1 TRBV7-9 CAGSPPRGLTEAFF
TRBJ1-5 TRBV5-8 CASSHGREDQPQHF
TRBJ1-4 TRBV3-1 CASSQFREELFF
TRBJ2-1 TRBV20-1 CNARDNDSEQFF
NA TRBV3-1 CASSRRGGPTRYEQYF
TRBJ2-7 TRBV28 CASRAIAGESYEQYF
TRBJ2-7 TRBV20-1 CSATTSGPGSYEQYF
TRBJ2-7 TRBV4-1 CASSQEVGLAGEGEQYF
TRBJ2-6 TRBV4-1 CASSSLTSGSSGANVLTF
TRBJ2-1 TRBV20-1 CSASGSWGEQFF
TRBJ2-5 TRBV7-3 CASSLTGGQGFTQYF
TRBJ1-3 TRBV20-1 CSARTGGALGNTIYF
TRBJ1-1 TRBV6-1 CASKRGLNTAAFF
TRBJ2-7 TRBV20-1 CSARDYSGSSYEQYF
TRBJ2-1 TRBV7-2 CASTRGGTDTYNEQFF
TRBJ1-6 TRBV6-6 CASSYSGSNSPLHF
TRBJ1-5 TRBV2 CATLPTGGGQPQHF
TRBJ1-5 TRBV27 CASSDLGYQPQHF
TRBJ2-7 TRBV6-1 CASGEGVDYEQYF
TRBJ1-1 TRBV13 CASSSPPNTEAFF
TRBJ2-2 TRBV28 CASSPRSGELFF
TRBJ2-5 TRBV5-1 CTSSAAPSETQYF
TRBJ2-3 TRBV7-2 CASSTPGQPTDTQYF
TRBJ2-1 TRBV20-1 CSARTSDEQFF
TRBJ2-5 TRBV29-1 CSVRNQETQYF
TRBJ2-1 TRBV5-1 CASSKTGTSGTISYNEQFF
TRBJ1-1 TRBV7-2 CASSLVGSYGEAFF
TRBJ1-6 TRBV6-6 CASSYSTSSYNSPLHF
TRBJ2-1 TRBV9 CASSVAPTGLNEQFF
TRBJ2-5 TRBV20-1 CSANAGQETQYF
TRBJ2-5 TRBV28 CASSYGTSGRLQQYF
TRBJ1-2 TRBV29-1 CSARGSIYGYTF
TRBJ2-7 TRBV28 CASSLSPHRPSGRDYEQYF
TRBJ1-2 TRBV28 CASSAQNRVQGYTF
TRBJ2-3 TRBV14 CASSQDPSTDTQYF
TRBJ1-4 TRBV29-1 CSVGEQGGEKLFF
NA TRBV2 CASKLAEYDEQFF
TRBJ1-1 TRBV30 CAWSGNLFAEAFF
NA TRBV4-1 CASSQTRDTFYEQYF
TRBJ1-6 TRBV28 CASSLRGSYNSPLHF
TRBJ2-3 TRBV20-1 CSTLVLSTDTQYF
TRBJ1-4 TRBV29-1 CSVVRQGGEKLFF